These T cell receptor beta chains were read from a single sample in a study of T cells in Graves' hyperthyroidism and ophthalmopathy. From the multiplex PCR reads, TCRdb called clonotypes with MiXCR, one entry per CDR3 protein. The sample holds about 680,000 distinct CDR3 sequences, 35% seen once. Sequencing was performed on blood. The source of these receptors is a middle-aged woman with Graves' hyperthyroidism. Each CDR3 is given with its conserved first and last residue. A D gene is named only where the DNA matches it firmly. Not every row has a clone size; where given, it reads once, few, many or a size class.

j_call d_call clone_size v_call cdr3_aa cdr3_nt
TRBJ1-1 NA NA TRBV27 CASSLTGRRNTEAFF TGTGCCAGCAGTTTAACGGGACGGCGGAACACTGAAGCTTTCTTT
TRBJ1-6 TRBD1 many TRBV7-2 CASSGPGTGARGSSPLHF TGTGCCAGCAGCGGCCCCGGGACAGGGGCTCGAGGGAGTTCACCCCTCCACTTT
TRBJ2-3 NA NA TRBV7-2 CASSLGQGSDTQYF TGTGCCAGCAGCTTAGGGCAGGGTTCAGATACGCAGTATTTT
TRBJ2-2 TRBD2 once TRBV7-8 CASSSLADTGELFF TGTGCCAGCAGCTCACTAGCGGATACCGGGGAGCTGTTTTTT
TRBJ1-6 NA few TRBV7-2 CASSLSGKNSPLHF TGTGCCAGCAGCTTATCCGGGAAGAATTCACCCCTCCACTTT
TRBJ2-3 NA NA TRBV10-1 CASSEPPNTDTQYF TGCGCCAGCAGTGAACCGCCGAATACAGATACGCAGTATTTT
TRBJ2-5 TRBD2 few TRBV5-4 CASSLRGGLGLETQYF TGTGCCAGCAGCTTGCGGGGGGGCCTGGGTCTGGAGACCCAGTACTTC
TRBJ2-5 TRBD1 NA TRBV7-9 CASSLFSGGGVQYF TGTGCCAGCAGCTTGTTTTCAGGGGGCGGGGTTCAGTACTTC
TRBJ2-5 TRBD2 few TRBV7-2 CASSLGGGADYETQYF TGTGCCAGCAGCTTAGGCGGGGGGGCCGATTATGAGACCCAGTACTTC
TRBJ1-2 NA NA TRBV28 CAIEGTKDYGYTF TGTGCCATTGAGGGGACCAAGGACTATGGCTACACCTTC
TRBJ1-2 NA many TRBV7-9 CASSQVRSEDYGYTF TGTGCCAGCAGCCAAGTGCGGAGTGAGGACTATGGCTACACCTTC
TRBJ1-6 NA NA TRBV12-3/TRBV12-4 CASRSDFPGKSPLHF TGTGCCAGCAGATCAGATTTTCCGGGGAAATCACCCCTCCACTTT
TRBJ2-7 NA NA TRBV10-3 CASMTGPPSYEQYF TGTGCCAGCATGACCGGGCCCCCTTCCTACGAGCAGTACTTC
TRBJ1-2 NA many TRBV2 CASSDDRVHGYTF TGTGCCAGCAGTGATGATAGGGTGCATGGCTACACCTTC
TRBJ1-3 NA many TRBV20-1 CSAGPNTGNTIYF TGCAGTGCTGGCCCTAACACTGGAAACACCATATATTTT
TRBJ1-5 NA many TRBV7-2 CASSPRGYNQPQHF TGTGCCAGCAGTCCTAGGGGCTATAATCAGCCCCAGCATTTT
TRBJ2-2 TRBD2 once TRBV5-5 CASSQDRSQGLGGGLFF TGCGCCAGCAGCCAAGATCGTTCTCAGGGTTTGGGCGGGGGGCTGTTTTTT
TRBJ1-1 TRBD1 NA TRBV10-3 CAISQQGRTEAFF TGTGCCATCAGTCAACAGGGGAGGACTGAAGCTTTCTTT